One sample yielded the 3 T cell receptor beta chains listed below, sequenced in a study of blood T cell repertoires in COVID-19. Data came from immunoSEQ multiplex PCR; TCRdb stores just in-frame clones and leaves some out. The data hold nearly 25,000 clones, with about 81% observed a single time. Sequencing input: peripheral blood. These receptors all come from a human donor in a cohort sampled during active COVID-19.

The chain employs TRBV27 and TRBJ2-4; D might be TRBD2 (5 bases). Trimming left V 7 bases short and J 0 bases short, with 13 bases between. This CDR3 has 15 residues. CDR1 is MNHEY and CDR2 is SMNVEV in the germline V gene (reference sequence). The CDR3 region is CASTTIGGAKNIQYF. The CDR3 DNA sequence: TGTGCCAGCACCACTATAGGAGGAGCCAAAAACATTCAGTACTTC.

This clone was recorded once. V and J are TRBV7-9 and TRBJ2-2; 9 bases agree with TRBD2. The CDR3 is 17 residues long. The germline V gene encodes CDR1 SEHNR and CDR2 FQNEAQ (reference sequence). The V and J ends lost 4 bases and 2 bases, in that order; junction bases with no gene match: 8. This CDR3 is CASSSERGAVNTGELFF. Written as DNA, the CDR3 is TGTGCCAGCAGCTCGGAGCGGGGGGCAGTAAACACCGGGGAGCTGTTTTTT. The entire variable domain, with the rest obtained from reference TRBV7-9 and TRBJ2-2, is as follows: DTGVSQNPRHKITKRGQNVTFRCDPISEHNRLYWYRQTLGQGPEFLTYFQNEAQLEKSRLLSDRFSAERPKGSFSTLEIQRTEQGDSAMYLCASSSERGAVNTGELFFGEGSRLTVL.

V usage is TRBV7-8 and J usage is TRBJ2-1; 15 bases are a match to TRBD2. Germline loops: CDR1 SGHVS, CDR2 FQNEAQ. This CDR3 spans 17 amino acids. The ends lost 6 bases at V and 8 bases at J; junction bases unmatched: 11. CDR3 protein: CASRGGTSGGPGDEQFF. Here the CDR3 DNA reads TGTGCCAGCAGGGGCGGGACTAGCGGGGGGCCCGGCGATGAGCAGTTCTTC.